These 19 T cell receptor beta chains were all obtained from the same sample, sequenced in a study of T cell responses to AZD1222 COVID-19 vaccine. Method: immunoSEQ multiplex PCR; TCRdb's copy keeps in-frame clones and lacks some. Of 110,000 to 150,000 clones in the sample, 80% to 90% were seen once. The source material was peripheral blood, sampled on day 0 of AZD1222 vaccination. The receptors were gathered from an adult in good health.

The chain uses TRBV12-3 or TRBV12-4 and TRBJ2-2, with D maybe TRBD1 (5 bases). The CDR3 is 13 residues long. The V end was cut by 8 bases, the J end by 0 bases, with 7 bases between. The CDR3 DNA reads as TGTGCCAGCCGGACACCGAACACCGGGGAGCTGTTTTTT. Residues: CASRTPNTGELFF.

The chain employs TRBV30 and TRBJ2-2, with D perhaps TRBD1 or TRBD2 (5 bases each). CDR1 and CDR2 (germline): GTSNPN, SVGIG (reference sequence). V lost 0 bases and J lost 5, with 13 bases in between. This CDR3 is 15 amino acids long. The DNA of the CDR3 is TGTGCCTGGAGTGTTGGGGGAGCCTATACCGGGGAGCTGTTTTTT. It codes for CAWSVGGAYTGELFF.

This chain joins TRBV27 and TRBJ2-5, with TRBD2 identical over 8 bases. Germline lookup yields CDR1 MNHEY and CDR2 SMNVEV (reference sequence). The CDR3 runs 17 residues. The junction had 11 bases not matched to a gene; V was cut back by 0 bases and J by 5 bases. CDR3 nucleotide sequence: TGTGCCAGCAGTTTATCGCCACCGGGACTAGTAACGGAGACCCAGTACTTC. Translated: CASSLSPPGLVTETQYF.

The V gene is TRBV30, the J gene TRBJ1-1, with D perhaps matching TRBD1 (5 bases). This CDR3 has 12 residues. Germline-derived CDR1 and CDR2 are GTSNPN and SVGIG (reference sequence). Between the trimmed V and J ends, which lost 0 bases and 10 bases, there was a span of 12 bases. Here the CDR3 reads CAWSVTGGRAFF. DNA for the CDR3: TGTGCCTGGAGTGTCACAGGAGGAAGAGCTTTCTTT.

The chain has TRBV5-1 and TRBJ1-2; D is perhaps TRBD1 (5 bases). V was pared by 0 bases and J by 8 bases, with 14 bases between. Germline assignment: CDR1 SGHRS and CDR2 YFSETQ. The CDR3 runs 14 residues. The CDR3 coding sequence is TGCGCCAGCAGCTTGGCCAGGGCCTTGGGGGGCTACACCTTC. Translating gives CASSLARALGGYTF. Full variable domain (outside the CDR3, taken from reference TRBV5-1 and TRBJ1-2): KAGVTQTPRYLIKTRGQQVTLSCSPISGHRSVSWYQQTPGQGLQFLFEYFSETQRNKGNFPGRFSGRQFSNSRSEMNVSTLELGDSALYLCASSLARALGGYTFGSGTRLTVV.

The gene calls are TRBV2 and TRBJ1-3; D not certain. V shed 7 bases and J shed 4 bases, with 5 bases lying between them. This CDR3 is 11 amino acids long. The V gene's germline CDR1 is SNHLY and CDR2 FYNNEI. The CDR3 DNA reads as TGTGCCAGCATAACCGGAAACACCATATATTTT. Amino acid sequence: CASITGNTIYF.

Many counts were recorded for this clone. The rearrangement joins TRBV10-3 to TRBJ2-7; D may be TRBD1 (5 bases). The CDR3 loop spans 13 amino acids. The V end was cut by 3 bases, the J end by 3 bases, with 9 bases between. Germline V lookup: CDR1 ENHRY, CDR2 SYGVKD. The CDR3 DNA reads as TGTGCCATCAGTGATGACAGAAACTACGAGCAGTACTTC. Translated: CAISDDRNYEQYF.

The J gene is TRBJ1-5, the V gene TRBV27, with TRBD1 matching 7 bases. The germline V gene has CDR1 MNHEY and CDR2 SMNVEV (reference sequence). The CDR3 covers 15 residues. V was pared by 1 base and J by 1 base, with 1 base of the junction left unmatched. CDR3 loop: CASSLLGQSNQPQHF. CDR3 nucleotide sequence: TGTGCCAGCAGTTTATTGGGACAGAGCAATCAGCCCCAGCATTTT.

V and J are TRBV7-6 and TRBJ2-2; tentative D call: TRBD2 (6 bases). The germline V and J ends were trimmed by 5 bases and 1 base, with 11 bases remaining between them. CDR3 size: 15 residues. The germline V gene has CDR1 SGHVS and CDR2 FNYEAQ. The CDR3 DNA is TGTGCCAGCAGCAAGGGACTCAGGAACACCGGGGAGCTGTTTTTT. Translated: CASSKGLRNTGELFF.

This chain joins TRBV11-2 and TRBJ1-5, with unresolved D. The CDR3 sequence is 14 residues long. Trimming pared 1 base from V and 2 bases from J, leaving 6 bases between. Germline V gene sequence: CDR1 SGHAT, CDR2 FQNNGV. The CDR3 reads CASSLGGGNQPQHF. The CDR3 DNA reads TGTGCCAGCAGCTTAGGCGGCGGCAATCAGCCCCAGCATTTT.

The rearrangement uses TRBV4-1 and TRBJ1-2; D not certain. V dropped 0 bases and J dropped 5 bases, with 10 bases sitting between them. CDR3 length equals 14 residues. Germline CDR1 is MGHRA and CDR2 is YSYEKL. CDR3 protein: CASSQDDYTYGYTF. CDR3 sequence (DNA): TGCGCCAGCAGCCAAGATGATTACACATATGGCTACACCTTC.

The chain couples TRBV2 to TRBJ1-5; tentative D call: TRBD1 (5 bases). V shed 8 bases and J shed 3 bases, with 20 bases lying between them. Germline V lookup: CDR1 SNHLY, CDR2 FYNNEI. The CDR3 is 16 amino acids. The CDR3 here is CASREGQGRANQPQHF. The CDR3 DNA is TGTGCCAGCCGCGAGGGGCAGGGAAGGGCCAATCAGCCCCAGCATTTT.

This clone was picked up one time. V usage is TRBV9 and J usage is TRBJ2-7, with D perhaps given as TRBD1 or TRBD2 (5 bases each). The CDR3 has 13 residues. Germline V lookup: CDR1 SGDLS, CDR2 YYNGEE. With 4 bases removed from V and 7 bases from J, the gap between germline ends came to 15 bases. The CDR3 protein is CASSPGPSGEQYF. CDR3 bases: TGTGCCAGCAGCCCGGGACCCAGTGGAGAGCAGTACTTC.

The chain couples TRBV5-1 to TRBJ2-3, with D perhaps TRBD2 (6 bases). Trimming shortened V by 2 bases and J by 0 bases, and 10 bases separated the two germline ends. The germline CDR1 and CDR2 sequences are SGHRS and YFSETQ. This CDR3 is built from 15 residues. This CDR3 is CASSFRSGSTDTQYF. As DNA, the CDR3 is TGCGCCAGCAGCTTCCGAAGCGGGAGCACAGATACGCAGTATTTT.

This chain joins TRBV14 and TRBJ1-1; D may be TRBD1 (5 bases). V shed 2 bases and J shed 4 bases, with 14 bases lying between them. Germline CDR1 SGHDN, CDR2 FVKESK. The CDR3 has 15 amino acids. The DNA of the CDR3 is TGTGCCAGCAGCCAAAGTTGGACAAGTCCCACTGAAGCTTTCTTT. It specifies CASSQSWTSPTEAFF.

Only one count was recorded for this clone. The chain couples TRBV27 to TRBJ1-1; TRBD1 might be the D (6 bases). The CDR3 has 16 residues. The V and J ends lost 5 bases and 0 bases respectively, with 16 bases between them. CDR1 and CDR2 from the germline V gene are MNHEY and SMNVEV (reference sequence). In nucleotides, the CDR3 is TGTGCCAGCAGTCGGGCGCCGGACAGATTGAACACTGAAGCTTTCTTT. This codes for CASSRAPDRLNTEAFF.

The V and J genes are TRBV7-9 and TRBJ2-1; 11 nucleotides match TRBD2. Per germline, CDR1 SEHNR and CDR2 FQNEAQ (reference sequence). The CDR3 has 15 amino acids. V lost 5 bases and J lost 6; bases outside the gene matches: 6. The CDR3 spells CASSVTSGVPNEQFF. DNA of the CDR3: TGTGCCAGCAGCGTGACTAGCGGGGTCCCCAATGAGCAGTTCTTC.

The chain uses TRBV5-1 and TRBJ2-1, with TRBD2 matching 10 bases. CDR3 length: 18 amino acids. V was pared by 0 bases and J by 2 bases, with 8 bases of the junction left unmatched. The germline gives CDR1 SGHRS, CDR2 YFSETQ. The DNA for the CDR3 is TGCGCCAGCAGCTTGGGAGGTAGCGGGAGGTTTACCTACAATGAGCAGTTCTTC. Translated, it gives CASSLGGSGRFTYNEQFF. The variable domain in full, with the rest retrieved from reference TRBV5-1 and TRBJ2-1, is KAGVTQTPRYLIKTRGQQVTLSCSPISGHRSVSWYQQTPGQGLQFLFEYFSETQRNKGNFPGRFSGRQFSNSRSEMNVSTLELGDSALYLCASSLGGSGRFTYNEQFFGPGTRLTVL.

J is TRBJ1-4 and V is TRBV2; maybe TRBD1 (6 bases). With 6 bases removed from V and 4 bases from J, the gap between germline ends came to 6 bases. CDR1 is SNHLY, CDR2 FYNNEI, per germline. The CDR3 is 12 residues long. CDR3 in amino acids: CASRDSNEKLFF. The DNA for the CDR3 is TGTGCCAGCAGGGACAGTAATGAAAAACTGTTTTTT.